Sequencing of this T cell receptor (beta chain) was carried out in a study of response to subunit inactivated influenza vaccine. To note about this clonotype: Its antigen is undetermined.

Looked up from germline, CDR1 is SGHVS and CDR2 is FQNEAQ. The trim removed 5 bases at V and 5 bases at J, leaving 10 bases unmatched. CDR3 size: 16 residues. Study outcomes and limitations: New T cells are recruited in small numbers by each seasonal influenza vaccination, according to the authors' suggestion.

TCRdb analysed the RT-PCR reads with MiXCR anew, one entry per CDR3 protein. The sample yields 750,000 to 850,000 distinct CDR3 sequences, around 20% seen once. The TCR sequence derives from a man between 50 and 59 years old who received an inactivated influenza vaccine. The chain couples TRBV7-8 to TRBJ2-3, with 10 bases lining up with TRBD2. Sequencing used PBMCs from blood, obtained around 5 days after vaccination. CDR3 sequence: CASSPLAGGGVDTQYF. The CDR3 nucleotides are TGTGCCAGCAGCCCTTTAGCGGGGGGAGGGGTAGATACGCAGTATTTT.